The T cell receptor beta chain under discussion was sequenced for a study of blood T cells in healthy people across ages. General study results and limits: Older age coincided with a roughly linear decline in TCR beta diversity per million T cells.

Using a J-beta primer mix together with a sample-barcoded 5' primer, a second PCR was run for 7 to 11 cycles. Each TCR beta cDNA got a 12-nucleotide random molecular identifier. MiXCR, run by TCRdb on the 5' RACE reads, gives a single entry per CDR3 protein. The data hold hundreds of thousands of distinct CDR3 sequences, with 62% observed a single time. Turning to this clonotype: Its antigen remains unknown.

Germline loops: CDR1 SGHTA, CDR2 FQGNSA. V gave up 5 bases and J gave up 6 bases, with 17 bases separating them. This CDR3 contains 16 residues. The extraction recovered at least 5.5 micrograms of total RNA per sample. The chain combines TRBV7-2 with TRBJ1-6; D perhaps matches TRBD1 (6 bases). The TCR comes from a man aged 30-40 years in good health. Sequencing was carried out using blood. The CDR3 bases are TGTGCCAGCAGCATCTCCGGACAGCCGTCTAATTCACCCCTCCACTTT. Translated: CASSISGQPSNSPLHF.